One sample yielded the 31 T cell receptor beta chains listed below, sequenced in a study of T cells in women clearing cervical HPV infection. The protocol was immunoSEQ multiplex PCR, while the TCRdb copy is restricted to in-frame clones and leaves out a portion. This sample's clone table lists roughly 50,000 clones. Input material: blood buffy coat. The receptor source for this set is a woman aged 18-70 years with a cervical HPV16 infection that either progressed to CIN3+ or cleared (not recorded which).

Comment on this clone: The CDR3 end is not reached by the read, which stops 3 residues before it; the germline J gene fills it in. This chain uses TRBV5-4 with TRBJ2-7; D gene ambiguous. CDR3 size: 13 residues. The germline V gene encodes CDR1 SGHNT and CDR2 YYREEE (reference sequence). V was shortened by 4 bases and J by 4 bases, with 12 bases between the two germline ends. CDR3 DNA (partial): TGTGCCAGCAGCCTCTCTACCCTATACGAG. The encoded protein is CASSLSTLYE. The CDR3 in its entirety is CASSLSTLYEQYF.

As to this clone: The read finishes 3 residues shy of the CDR3 end, and the germline J gene is used to complete it. The rearrangement links TRBV7-2 to TRBJ1-1; D is ambiguous. The germline V and J ends were trimmed by 2 bases and 3 bases, with 7 bases remaining between them. Germline V gene sequence: CDR1 SGHTA, CDR2 FQGNSA. This CDR3 is 13 amino acids long. CDR3 DNA (partial): TGTGCCAGCAGCTTATTGAGGGACACTGAA. Translation: CASSLLRDTE. The full CDR3 sequence reads CASSLLRDTEAFF.

Concerning this clone itself: The CDR3 is cut off 3 residues early in the read; its end comes from the germline J gene. V usage is TRBV2 and J usage is TRBJ2-2; D is uncertain. Trimming removed 3 bases at V and 9 bases at J, with 8 bases between. The CDR3 spans 12 residues. Germline V gene sequence: CDR1 SNHLY, CDR2 FYNNEI. CDR3 DNA (partial): TGTGCCAGCAGTGATGTGGGCCGGGAG. Protein: CASSDVGRE. The CDR3, in full, reads CASSDVGRELFF.

A word on this clone: Coverage ceases 3 residues before the CDR3 finishes, and the germline J gene fills in the end. This chain uses TRBV2 with TRBJ2-7, with D tentatively TRBD1 (6 bases). Germline CDR1 SNHLY, CDR2 FYNNEI. The CDR3 is made up of 13 amino acids. Between the trimmed V and J ends, which lost 8 bases and 3 bases, there was a span of 14 bases. The part of the CDR3 DNA that was read is TGTGCCAGCCTTAGGGACAACTACTACGAG. Its translation is CASLRDNYYE. The full CDR3 sequence reads CASLRDNYYEQYF.

Here the CDR3 reads CASSPSRETQYF. The sequenced part of the CDR3 DNA is TGTGCCAGCTCACCAAGTAGAGAGACG. The rearrangement joins TRBV18 to TRBJ2-3; D is uncertain. The DNA ends 3 residues before the CDR3 does, and the rest of the CDR3 is filled in from the germline J gene. CDR1 KGHSH and CDR2 LQKENI come from the germline V gene. The CDR3 has 12 residues.

Of note for this clone: The DNA ends 3 residues before the CDR3 does, and the rest of the CDR3 is filled in from the germline J gene. This chain joins TRBV11-2 and TRBJ1-2; no reliable D call. Per germline, CDR1 SGHAT and CDR2 FQNNGV. This CDR3 comprises 13 residues. V lost 7 bases and J lost 0, with 9 bases in between. The CDR3 sequence: CASTSSSNYGYTF. The covered CDR3 bases are TGTGCCAGCACCTCCTCTTCTAACTATGGC.

Details on this clone: The read halts 3 residues ahead of the CDR3 end, with the missing end drawn from the germline J gene. The chain employs TRBV7-3 and TRBJ1-2; 7 positions match TRBD1. The trim removed 5 bases at V and 4 bases at J, leaving 7 bases unmatched. This CDR3 has 14 amino acids. Germline V CDR1 and CDR2: SGHTA, FQGTGA. CDR3 protein: CASSQGGTAYGYTF. Incomplete CDR3 DNA: TGTGCCAGCAGCCAAGGGGGGACAGCCTATGGC.

A remark on this clone: The missing CDR3 end, 3 residues past where the read stops, is filled in from the germline J gene. This chain uses TRBV7-2 with TRBJ2-2, with D maybe TRBD1 (5 bases). V lost 0 bases and J 7 bases, leaving 9 bases between the germline ends. The CDR3 is 14 amino acids. Per the germline V gene, CDR1 is SGHTA and CDR2 is FQGNSA. CDR3 DNA, as far as it was read: TGTGCCAGCAGCTTAGCGAAGGGGATCGGGGAG. Translation gives CASSLAKGIGE. The whole CDR3 reads CASSLAKGIGELFF.

On this clone: The CDR3 goes on 3 residues after the read ends, and that part is filled in from the germline J gene. V usage is TRBV7-3 and J usage is TRBJ1-2; possible D gene TRBD1, 6 bases. This CDR3 has 16 amino acids. CDR1 and CDR2 (germline): SGHTA, FQGTGA. CDR3 DNA, as far as it was read: TGTGCCAGCAGCTTAACCGGGACTAGCGGGAGACAGGAC. Translation gives CASSLTGTSGRQD. In full, the CDR3 reads CASSLTGTSGRQDYTF.

For this clone: The read is 3 residues too short to cover the CDR3 end, so that end is filled in from the germline J gene. The chain couples TRBV19 to TRBJ1-2; tentatively, D is TRBD1 (6 bases). Germline V gene sequence: CDR1 LNHDA, CDR2 SQIVND (reference sequence). The CDR3 runs 11 residues. CDR3 sequence reads: CASSMTGDYTF. CDR3 DNA, as far as it was read: TGTGCCAGTAGTATGACAGGTGAC.

CDR3 sequence reads: CASSPTTGDTGELFF. The sequenced CDR3 bases are TGCGCCAGCAGCCCCACGACAGGGGACACCGGGGAG. V is TRBV5-1 and J is TRBJ2-2; 8 positions match TRBD1. From the germline J gene comes the end of the CDR3, since the read stops 3 residues before it. Germline CDR1 is SGHRS and CDR2 is YFSETQ. V gave up 4 bases and J gave up 3 bases; unmatched junction bases: 5. The CDR3 contains 15 residues.

On this clone itself: The missing CDR3 end, 3 residues past where the read stops, is filled in from the germline J gene. This chain connects TRBV6-1 to TRBJ1-5; D is uncertain. Trimming removed 4 bases at V and 8 bases at J, with 3 bases between. From germline, CDR1 is MNHNS and CDR2 SASEGT. The CDR3 is 10 residues long. CDR3 region: CASSAEPQHF. The covered CDR3 bases are TGTGCCAGCAGTGCCGAGCCC.

With respect to this clone: The read ends 3 residues early relative to the CDR3; the germline J gene fills the gap. V is TRBV20-1 and J is TRBJ2-2, with D maybe TRBD1 (6 bases). Trimming took 3 bases from V and 8 from J, leaving 19 bases between them. Germline V gene lookup returns CDR1 DFQATT and CDR2 SNEGSKA (reference sequence). CDR3 length equals 15 residues. The CDR3 DNA, read in part, is TGCAGTGCTAGGAATACAGGGCGATTATTTGGGGAG. This gives the protein CSARNTGRLFGE. The CDR3 in its entirety is CSARNTGRLFGELFF.

A word on this clone: The read gets to within 3 residues of the CDR3 end, and the germline J gene fills in the rest. The chain employs TRBV14 and TRBJ2-3; D ambiguous. The CDR3 has 13 residues. CDR1 and CDR2 from the germline V gene are SGHDN and FVKESK. V gave up 4 bases and J gave up 3 bases, with 8 bases separating them. The sequenced part of the CDR3 DNA is TGTGCCAGCAGCCCTATCGGTACAGATACG. Protein: CASSPIGTDT. The entire CDR3 is CASSPIGTDTQYF.

As for this clone: The read terminates 3 residues ahead of where the CDR3 ends, so the germline J gene completes it. This chain uses TRBV19 with TRBJ1-2; a weak D match, TRBD1 (6 bases). Trimming took 6 bases from V and 4 from J, leaving 12 bases between them. This CDR3 spans 13 amino acids. Germline assignment: CDR1 LNHDA and CDR2 SQIVND (reference sequence). CDR3 sequence: CASSREQGYGYTF. CDR3 DNA, as far as it was read: TGTGCCAGTAGCCGAGAACAGGGCTATGGC.

On this clone itself: The read halts 3 residues ahead of the CDR3 end, with the missing end drawn from the germline J gene. V gene TRBV7-9 combines with J gene TRBJ1-2; D is ambiguous. Per germline, CDR1 SEHNR and CDR2 FQNEAQ (reference sequence). The CDR3 sequence is 14 residues long. V lost 4 bases to trimming and J lost 4 bases, with 13 bases between them. The CDR3 here is CASSSNIEGYGYTF. CDR3 DNA (partial): TGTGCCAGCAGCTCGAACATAGAGGGCTATGGC.

By frequency, this clone is medium-sized (0.01 to 0.1%). The CDR3 end is not reached by the read, which stops 3 residues before it; the germline J gene fills it in. The V gene is TRBV9, the J gene TRBJ2-2; 7 nucleotides line up with TRBD2. CDR1 SGDLS and CDR2 YYNGEE come from the germline V gene. The V and J ends lost 0 bases and 1 base, in that order; junction bases with no gene match: 6. CDR3 length: 17 amino acids. The sequenced CDR3 bases are TGTGCCAGCAGCGTAGGGGCTAGCGGTCAGAACACCGGGGAG. Translation: CASSVGASGQNTGE. The entire CDR3 protein reads CASSVGASGQNTGELFF. Full variable domain (rest looked up from reference TRBV9 and TRBJ2-2): DSGVTQTPKHLITATGQRVTLRCSPRSGDLSVYWYQQSLDQGLQFLIQYYNGEERAKGNILERFSAQQFPDLHSELNLSSLELGDSALYFCASSVGASGQNTGELFFGEGSRLTVL.

About this clone itself: The read comes to an end 3 residues before the CDR3 does, leaving the germline J gene to fill in the end. The sample holds other DNA sequences that translate to the same CDR3. The chain joins TRBV20-1 to TRBJ2-1; 8 nucleotides line up with TRBD2. CDR1 is DFQATT and CDR2 is SNEGSKA in the germline V gene (reference sequence). The CDR3 loop spans 14 amino acids. The DNA read from the CDR3 is TGCAGCGCTCAGACTAGCGCGTCCTACAATGAG. Encoded protein: CSAQTSASYNE. The full CDR3 sequence reads CSAQTSASYNEQFF.

Details on this clone: The read ends 3 residues early relative to the CDR3; the germline J gene fills the gap. V usage is TRBV20-1 and J usage is TRBJ2-4, with a possible D match to TRBD1 (6 bases). With 0 bases removed from V and 0 bases from J, the gap between germline ends came to 9 bases. The CDR3 has 15 amino acids. Germline CDR1 and CDR2: DFQATT and SNEGSKA (reference sequence). Incomplete CDR3 DNA: TGCAGTGCTAGAGATCAGGGGACAGCCAAAAACATT. Its protein is CSARDQGTAKNI. In full, the CDR3 reads CSARDQGTAKNIQYF.

Details on this clone: Read data end 3 residues before the CDR3 end; the end is taken from the germline J gene. V gene TRBV7-2 combines with J gene TRBJ1-2; D might be TRBD1 (6 bases). Germline V gene lookup returns CDR1 SGHTA and CDR2 FQGNSA. This CDR3 is 13 amino acids long. The CDR3 bases that were read are TGTGCCAGCAGCTCGACAGGTATCTACGAC. Translated: CASSSTGIYD. The full CDR3 protein reads CASSSTGIYDYTF. Drawing the rest from reference TRBV7-2 and TRBJ1-2, the complete variable domain is GAGVSQSPSNKVTEKGKDVELRCDPISGHTALYWYRQSLGQGLEFLIYFQGNSAPDKSGLPSDRFSAERTGGSVSTLTIQRTQQEDSAVYLCASSSTGIYDYTFGSGTRLTVV.

The CDR3 sequence: CASSVTGNGKGEQYF. CDR3 bases read: TGTGCCAGTAGTGTAACAGGGAATGGGAAGGGCGAG. The chain is built from TRBV19 and TRBJ2-7, with D maybe TRBD1 (6 bases). With the read ending 3 residues before the CDR3 end, the germline J gene is used to fill in that end. Trimming shortened V by 5 bases and J by 6 bases, and 20 bases separated the two germline ends. From germline, CDR1 is LNHDA and CDR2 SQIVND (reference sequence). The CDR3 extends over 15 amino acids.

Regarding this clone: The read is 3 residues too short to cover the CDR3 end, so that end is filled in from the germline J gene. The rearrangement uses TRBV18 and TRBJ1-4; 9 nucleotides agree with TRBD1. Germline lookup yields CDR1 KGHSH and CDR2 LQKENI. The CDR3 is 15 amino acids. Trimming at V came to 2 bases and at J to 6 bases, leaving 4 bases not matched to a gene. The CDR3 loop is CASSPGTGNHEKLFF. The CDR3 DNA, read in part, is TGTGCCAGCTCACCAGGGACAGGGAATCATGAAAAA.

Comments on this clone: The missing CDR3 end, 3 residues past where the read stops, is filled in from the germline J gene. The J gene is TRBJ2-7, the V gene TRBV11-3; 10 bases match TRBD2. With 3 bases clipped from V and 3 bases from J, the junction kept 5 bases outside the gene matches. Germline lookup yields CDR1 SGHNT and CDR2 YENEEA. CDR3 size: 15 residues. The DNA read from the CDR3 is TGTGCCAGCAGCTTTAGTAGCGGGAGGTACTACGAG. This sequence encodes CASSFSSGRYYE. From start to end, the CDR3 is CASSFSSGRYYEQYF.

A remark on this clone: The read is 3 residues too short to cover the CDR3 end, so that end is filled in from the germline J gene. This sequence joins TRBV5-6 and TRBJ1-1; TRBD1 agrees at 7 bases. The J segment lost 3 bases and the V segment lost 0 bases, leaving 5 bases of the junction unmatched. The CDR3 consists of 15 residues. Germline CDR1 reads SGHDT; CDR2 reads YYEEEE. CDR3 bases read: TGTGCCAGCAGCTTGGTCGACAGGGTATACACTGAA. This sequence encodes CASSLVDRVYTE. The CDR3 reads in full as CASSLVDRVYTEAFF.

Concerning this clone itself: The CDR3 end is not reached by the read, which stops 3 residues before it; the germline J gene fills it in. The rearrangement links TRBV2 to TRBJ1-5, with 7 nucleotides matching TRBD1. Losses at the gene ends were 1 base for V and 6 bases for J; bases not matched to a gene: 3. The CDR3 is 14 residues long. Germline loops: CDR1 SNHLY, CDR2 FYNNEI. CDR3 DNA, as far as it was read: TGTGCCAGCAGTGAAGGACAGGGTCGTCAGCCC. As protein: CASSEGQGRQP. The whole CDR3 reads CASSEGQGRQPQHF.

Details on this clone: Read coverage stops 3 residues before the CDR3 terminus; the germline J gene supplies the remainder. The chain carries TRBV6-1 and TRBJ2-5; no reliable D call. The CDR3 runs 15 residues. Germline lookup yields CDR1 MNHNS and CDR2 SASEGT. Trimming took 2 bases from V and 4 from J, leaving 14 bases between them. CDR3 bases read: TGTGCCAGCAGTGAATTTGCCCAGAGAGGAGAGACC. This encodes CASSEFAQRGET. The whole CDR3 reads CASSEFAQRGETQYF.

Comment on this clone: Coverage ceases 3 residues before the CDR3 finishes, and the germline J gene fills in the end. V usage is TRBV7-3 and J usage is TRBJ2-2; tentatively, D is TRBD1 (5 bases). In germline, CDR1 is SGHTA, CDR2 FQGTGA. Trimming removed 2 bases from V and 4 bases from J, with 8 bases in between. The CDR3 sequence is 14 residues long. The CDR3 sequence: CASSLAGFTGELFF. The sequenced CDR3 bases are TGTGCCAGCAGCTTAGCAGGGTTCACCGGGGAG. Full variable domain (remainder filled in from reference TRBV7-3 and TRBJ2-2): GAGVSQTPSNKVTEKGKYVELRCDPISGHTALYWYRQSLGQGPEFLIYFQGTGAADDSGLPNDRFFAVRPEGSVSTLKIQRTERGDSAVYLCASSLAGFTGELFFGEGSRLTVL.

A word on this clone: Read data end 3 residues before the CDR3 end; the end is taken from the germline J gene. The chain recombines TRBV19 with TRBJ2-7; 7 positions match TRBD1. V shed 5 bases and J 5 bases; nucleotides not matched to a gene: 6. Germline CDR1 is LNHDA and CDR2 is SQIVND (reference sequence). This CDR3 spans 13 amino acids. CDR3 protein: CASSATGYNEQYF. CDR3 DNA (partial): TGTGCCAGTAGTGCGACAGGGTACAACGAG. The entire variable domain, with the rest obtained from reference TRBV19 and TRBJ2-7, is as follows: DGGITQSPKYLFRKEGQNVTLSCEQNLNHDAMYWYRQDPGQGLRLIYYSQIVNDFQKGDIAEGYSVSREKKESFPLTVTSAQKNPTAFYLCASSATGYNEQYFGPGTRLTVT.

A word on this clone: The CDR3 end is not reached by the read, which stops 3 residues before it; the germline J gene fills it in. The chain uses TRBV19 and TRBJ2-3; no firm D call. CDR3 length equals 15 residues. Trimming took 3 bases from V and 0 from J, leaving 10 bases between them. Per the germline V gene, CDR1 is LNHDA and CDR2 is SQIVND (reference sequence). CDR3 region: CASSISSGSTDTQYF. The CDR3 DNA, read in part, is TGTGCCAGTAGTATTTCGTCAGGTAGCACAGATACG.

A note on this clone: The CDR3 end falls 3 residues outside the read, so it is completed with the germline J gene. The chain employs TRBV5-1 and TRBJ2-5; the D gene is possibly TRBD1 (6 bases). The V end was cut by 1 base, the J end by 2 bases, with 12 bases between. CDR1 SGHRS and CDR2 YFSETQ come from the germline V gene. The CDR3 is made up of 15 amino acids. The DNA read from the CDR3 is TGCGCCAGCAGCTTGAGTGGACAGCTTCAAGAGACC. Protein: CASSLSGQLQET. The whole CDR3 region reads CASSLSGQLQETQYF.

Details on this clone: The CDR3 end falls 3 residues outside the read, so it is completed with the germline J gene. Distinct nucleotide sequences in the sample also encode this CDR3. The rearrangement uses TRBV19 and TRBJ1-3; TRBD1 is a possible D gene (5 bases). This CDR3 contains 15 residues. From germline, CDR1 is LNHDA and CDR2 SQIVND (reference sequence). Trimming left V 6 bases short and J 3 bases short, with 15 bases between. CDR3 DNA (partial): TGTGCCAGTAGCGTAACGCGGGGGAATGGAAACACC. Protein product: CASSVTRGNGNT. The whole CDR3 sequence reads CASSVTRGNGNTIYF.